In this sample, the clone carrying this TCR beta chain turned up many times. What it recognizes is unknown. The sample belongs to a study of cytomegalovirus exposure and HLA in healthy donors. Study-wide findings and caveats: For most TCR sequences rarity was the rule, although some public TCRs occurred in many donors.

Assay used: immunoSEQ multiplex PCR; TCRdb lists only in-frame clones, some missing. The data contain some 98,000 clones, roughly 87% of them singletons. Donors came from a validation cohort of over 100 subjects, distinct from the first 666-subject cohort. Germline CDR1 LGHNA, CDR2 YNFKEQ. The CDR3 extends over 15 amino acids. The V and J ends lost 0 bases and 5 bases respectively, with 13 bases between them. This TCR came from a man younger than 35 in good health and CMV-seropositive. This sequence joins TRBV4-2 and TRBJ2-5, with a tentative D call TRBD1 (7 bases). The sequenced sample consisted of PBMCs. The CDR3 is CASSQEEGASETQYF. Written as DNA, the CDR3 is TGTGCCAGCAGCCAAGAGGAGGGGGCGAGCGAGACCCAGTACTTC.